This note documents a single T cell receptor beta chain sequence. This sample was included in a study of blood T cell repertoires in COVID-19. CDR1 SGHTA and CDR2 FQGNSA come from the germline V gene. Trimming cost V 3 bases and J 7 bases; bases outside gene matches: 9. The CDR3 spans 16 residues. Per the original methods: Nucleated cell counts were estimated from reference gene primer amplification. Produced via immunoSEQ multiplex PCR; TCRdb's table is partial and in-frame only. V, J and clone size were drawn from that table, and D and trimming were deduced from the DNA. The sample lists 52,000 or so clones, around 76% seen once, with approximately 4.9% in the top ten.

The sample was peripheral blood. V gene TRBV7-2 combines with J gene TRBJ2-1; 10 nucleotides align to TRBD2. This receptor was obtained from a human donor in a cohort sampled during active COVID-19. The DNA of the CDR3 is TGTGCCAGCAGCTTTCGTGGCACTAGCGGGATGAATGAGCAGTTCTTC. The encoded protein is CASSFRGTSGMNEQFF.